Below, 24 T cell receptor beta chains from the same sample are listed, as sequenced in a study of cytotoxic CD8 clonotypes in ibrutinib-treated CLL. Data came from immunoSEQ multiplex PCR; TCRdb stores just in-frame clones and leaves some out. Of a few thousand clones listed, 80% to 85% were seen once; the top ten hold around 25%. The sequences come from PBMCs, collected before ibrutinib treatment. These receptors all come from a human donor with chronic lymphocytic leukemia.

J is TRBJ2-2 and V is TRBV9, with 10 bases identical to TRBD1. Unmatched junction bases numbered 5, after V lost 0 bases and J lost 6 bases. The CDR3 sequence is 16 residues long. The germline V gene has CDR1 SGDLS and CDR2 YYNGEE. The CDR3 region is CASSVGTGGISGELFF. The CDR3 coding sequence is TGTGCCAGCAGCGTAGGGACAGGGGGAATATCCGGGGAGCTGTTTTTT.

This chain connects TRBV4-2 to TRBJ2-3; TRBD2 might be the D (7 bases). There are 15 residues in the CDR3. V dropped 0 bases and J dropped 5 bases, with 12 bases sitting between them. Germline assignment: CDR1 LGHNA and CDR2 YNFKEQ. The CDR3 loop is CASSQDAGAVDTQYF. CDR3 DNA sequence: TGTGCCAGCAGCCAAGATGCGGGGGCAGTAGATACGCAGTATTTT.

This chain connects TRBV2 to TRBJ1-4, with a weak D call TRBD1 (5 bases). The CDR3 runs to 15 residues. V shed 5 bases and J shed 1 base, with 11 bases lying between them. CDR1 SNHLY and CDR2 FYNNEI come from the germline V gene. The CDR3 region is CASSSGTETNEKLFF. CDR3 bases: TGTGCCAGCAGTTCCGGGACGGAAACTAATGAAAAACTGTTTTTT.

This chain joins TRBV6-1 and TRBJ1-6; D might be TRBD1 (5 bases). CDR1 is MNHNS, CDR2 SASEGT, per germline. The CDR3 has 15 amino acids. V was cut by 6 bases and J by 2 bases, with 11 bases left in between. In nucleotides, the CDR3 is TGTGCCAGCAGCGTCGGGGACGCCTATAATTCACCCCTCCACTTT. Residues: CASSVGDAYNSPLHF.

This chain connects TRBV19 to TRBJ2-7; D perhaps matches TRBD1 (6 bases). The CDR3 spans 13 residues. V dropped 7 bases and J dropped 2 bases, with 12 bases sitting between them. Germline V gene sequence: CDR1 LNHDA, CDR2 SQIVND (reference sequence). CDR3 sequence: CASNQGITYEQYF. The DNA of the CDR3 is TGTGCCAGTAACCAGGGGATCACCTACGAGCAGTACTTC.

The V call is TRBV2, the J call TRBJ2-7, with a possible D match to TRBD1 (6 bases). This CDR3 has 17 residues. The germline V gene has CDR1 SNHLY and CDR2 FYNNEI. V was trimmed by 4 bases and J by 1 base, leaving 20 bases between them. The CDR3 coding sequence is TGTGCCAGCAGTGGGGATCCCGACAGGCCCTTATCCTACGAGCAGTACTTC. It encodes CASSGDPDRPLSYEQYF.

This clone is labeled as large. The chain combines TRBV27 with TRBJ2-3; D is possibly TRBD1 (5 bases). This CDR3 is 14 amino acids long. V lost 6 bases and J lost 0, with 10 bases in between. CDR1 and CDR2 from the germline V gene are MNHEY and SMNVEV (reference sequence). The CDR3 region has the DNA TGTGCCAGCAGCGGCAGGACAAGCACAGATACGCAGTATTTT. Protein sequence: CASSGRTSTDTQYF.

This chain uses TRBV27 with TRBJ1-1; a weak D match, TRBD1 (6 bases). The CDR3 consists of 13 residues. The V end lost 7 bases, the J end lost 5 bases, and 14 bases lay between the germline ends. Germline V gene data show CDR1 as MNHEY and CDR2 as SMNVEV (reference sequence). CDR3 amino acids: CASNPAGVTEAFF. CDR3 in DNA: TGTGCCAGCAATCCCGCAGGGGTGACTGAAGCTTTCTTT.

This clone was observed a few times. CDR3 loop: CASSSPREGLRQETQYF. CDR3 bases: TGCGCCAGCAGCTCCCCACGCGAAGGGCTCCGCCAAGAGACCCAGTACTTC. The rearrangement joins TRBV5-1 to TRBJ2-5; D unresolved. V shed 3 bases and J shed 1 base, with 19 bases lying between them. Germline V gene sequence: CDR1 SGHRS, CDR2 YFSETQ. The CDR3 is made up of 17 amino acids.

This clone was picked up a small number of times. V gene TRBV5-1 combines with J gene TRBJ1-3, with TRBD1 as a possible D gene (6 bases). The CDR3 sequence is 16 residues long. Germline CDR1 is SGHRS and CDR2 is YFSETQ. V lost 4 bases, J lost 0 bases, and 14 bases lay in between. The CDR3 region is CASSQTGPSSGNTIYF. CDR3 bases: TGCGCCAGCAGCCAAACAGGGCCGAGCTCTGGAAACACCATATATTTT.

The chain recombines TRBV5-1 with TRBJ2-5; 10 nucleotides line up with TRBD2. V lost 2 bases and J lost 2; bases outside the gene matches: 6. Germline V gives CDR1 SGHRS, CDR2 YFSETQ. The CDR3 runs to 16 residues. CDR3 nucleotide sequence: TGCGCCAGCAGCTTCTATACTAGCGGGGCACAAGAGACCCAGTACTTC. Its translation: CASSFYTSGAQETQYF.

The sample holds a few counts of this clone. The gene calls are TRBV29-1 and TRBJ2-7, with D perhaps matching TRBD1 or TRBD2 (5 bases each). This CDR3 has 13 amino acids. The V end lost 7 bases, the J end lost 4 bases, and 17 bases lay between the germline ends. Germline CDR1 is SQVTM and CDR2 is ANQGSEA. The CDR3 DNA reads TGCAGCGCCGGGTGGGGCGAGGGTTACGAGCAGTACTTC. This codes for CSAGWGEGYEQYF.

The chain employs TRBV10-3 and TRBJ1-1; 8 positions agree with TRBD1. V was pared by 3 bases and J by 2 bases, with 2 bases of the junction left unmatched. CDR3 length: 14 amino acids. Germline lookup yields CDR1 ENHRY and CDR2 SYGVKD. CDR3 DNA: TGTGCCATCAGTGACCAGGGGGCAAACACTGAAGCTTTCTTT. This translates into CAISDQGANTEAFF.

This clone was picked up one time. The chain uses TRBV9 and TRBJ1-1; TRBD1 is a possible D gene (5 bases). The V and J ends lost 4 bases and 6 bases respectively, with 19 bases between them. CDR3 length: 15 residues. Germline values: CDR1 SGDLS, CDR2 YYNGEE. The CDR3 DNA follows: TGTGCCAGCAGCCCCAGCGGTGGGGGGACTCCTGAAGCTTTCTTT. Encoded protein: CASSPSGGGTPEAFF.

This clone was detected only once. The CDR3 sequence is CASSGPGGEAFF. The CDR3, as DNA: TGTGCCAGCAGCGGTCCGGGAGGCGAAGCTTTCTTT. The chain is built from TRBV9 and TRBJ1-1; D is uncertain. V lost 3 bases to trimming and J lost 8 bases, with 11 bases between them. This CDR3 is 12 amino acids long. In germline, CDR1 is SGDLS, CDR2 YYNGEE. Based on the CDR3 plus reference TRBV9 and TRBJ1-1, the full variable domain is DSGVTQTPKHLITATGQRVTLRCSPRSGDLSVYWYQQSLDQGLQFLIQYYNGEERAKGNILERFSAQQFPDLHSELNLSSLELGDSALYFCASSGPGGEAFFGQGTRLTVV.

The genes are TRBV11-2 and TRBJ1-2; 9 positions match TRBD1. Losses at the gene ends were 6 bases for V and 8 bases for J; bases not matched to a gene: 7. CDR3 size: 13 residues. Per the germline V gene, CDR1 is SGHAT and CDR2 is FQNNGV. DNA of the CDR3: TGTGCCAGCAGGGGCACAGGGGGCGGCGGCTACACCTTC. Translated, it gives CASRGTGGGGYTF.

The J gene is TRBJ1-6, the V gene TRBV14; D is unclear. The germline V gene has CDR1 SGHDN and CDR2 FVKESK. V gave up 1 base and J gave up 6 bases, with 16 bases separating them. The CDR3 runs 17 residues. The CDR3, as DNA: TGTGCCAGCAGCCAAGTGTTCCTCGCGGGTGGTAATTCACCCCTCCACTTT. This gives the protein CASSQVFLAGGNSPLHF.

The chain couples TRBV5-4 to TRBJ2-1, with 10 bases lining up with TRBD1. Germline lookup yields CDR1 SGHNT and CDR2 YYREEE (reference sequence). The CDR3 consists of 14 residues. The J segment lost 5 bases and the V segment lost 6 bases, leaving 5 bases of the junction unmatched. CDR3 protein: CASTPGTGDNEQFF. In nucleotides, the CDR3 is TGTGCCAGCACTCCCGGGACAGGGGACAATGAGCAGTTCTTC.

The chain links TRBV2 to TRBJ2-3; 9 bases are a match to TRBD2. The length of the CDR3 is 14 residues. The V gene's germline CDR1 is SNHLY and CDR2 FYNNEI. V lost 7 bases to trimming and J lost 3 bases; unmatched junction nucleotides: 5. The CDR3 coding sequence is TGTGCCAGCACGACTAGCGGATTGACAGATACGCAGTATTTT. Translating it yields CASTTSGLTDTQYF.

This clone turned up a few times. The J gene is TRBJ2-6, the V gene TRBV5-1; D unresolved. The germline V and J ends were trimmed by 9 bases and 0 bases, with 10 bases remaining between them. Germline CDR1 and CDR2: SGHRS and YFSETQ. The CDR3 is 14 residues long. CDR3 DNA: TGCGCCACCCGTCAGGCCTCTGGGGCCAACGTCCTGACTTTC. Its protein product is CATRQASGANVLTF.

The rearrangement links TRBV10-3 to TRBJ1-3; 8 bases line up with TRBD1. The CDR3 runs to 16 residues. The J segment lost 6 bases and the V segment lost 6 bases, leaving 13 bases of the junction unmatched. The germline gives CDR1 ENHRY, CDR2 SYGVKD. This CDR3 reads CAISVRIGQGINTIYF. CDR3 coding DNA: TGTGCCATCAGCGTTCGTATAGGACAGGGAATAAACACCATATATTTT.

The V gene is TRBV6-1, the J gene TRBJ2-7; D is possibly TRBD2 (6 bases). V was cut by 0 bases and J by 3 bases, with 12 bases left in between. The CDR3 sequence is 15 residues long. Germline CDR1 MNHNS, CDR2 SASEGT. CDR3 sequence: CASSEAQGGGYEQYF. CDR3 DNA: TGTGCCAGCAGTGAAGCGCAGGGAGGTGGCTACGAGCAGTACTTC.

V is TRBV11-2 and J is TRBJ1-5; the match to TRBD1 covers 10 bases. This CDR3 spans 15 amino acids. V was clipped by 4 bases and J by 6 bases; unmatched bases: 6. The germline V gene encodes CDR1 SGHAT and CDR2 FQNNGV. The CDR3 loop reads CASSSTGGYGQPQHF. DNA of the CDR3: TGTGCCAGCAGCTCGACAGGGGGCTACGGTCAGCCCCAGCATTTT. Together with reference TRBV11-2 and TRBJ1-5, the CDR3 gives the full variable domain: EAGVAQSPRYKIIEKRQSVAFWCNPISGHATLYWYQQILGQGPKLLIQFQNNGVVDDSQLPKDRFSAERLKGVDSTLKIQPAKLEDSAVYLCASSSTGGYGQPQHFGDGTRLSIL.

The chain employs TRBV11-1 and TRBJ2-7; 10 bases align to TRBD2. The length of the CDR3 is 15 residues. Germline V gives CDR1 SGHAT, CDR2 FQDESV (reference sequence). With V trimmed by 5 bases and J by 6 bases, 10 bases remained unmatched. The CDR3 DNA sequence: TGTGCCAGCAGCCCAGGAGGACTAGCGGTGGGCGAGCAGTACTTC. It yields the protein CASSPGGLAVGEQYF.